These 20 T cell receptor beta chains came from one sample sequenced in a study of blood T cell repertoires in COVID-19. Assay used: immunoSEQ multiplex PCR; TCRdb lists only in-frame clones, some missing. This table has hundreds of thousands of clones, 65% to 85% appearing once. The sequenced sample was peripheral blood. The receptors were sampled from a woman younger than 45 with COVID-19, enrolled during active disease.

The chain is built from TRBV9 and TRBJ2-1; TRBD2 matches at 12 bases. After removal of 0 bases from V and 8 bases from J, the junction contained 3 bases not matched to a gene. The CDR3 covers 15 residues. Germline CDR1 reads SGDLS; CDR2 reads YYNGEE. The chain's CDR3 is CASSVVLAGGDEQFF. Written as DNA, the CDR3 is TGTGCCAGCAGCGTAGTGCTAGCGGGGGGGGATGAGCAGTTCTTC.

The rearrangement uses TRBV18 and TRBJ2-3; D is possibly TRBD1 (5 bases). Germline V gene data show CDR1 as KGHSH and CDR2 as LQKENI. Trimming pared 0 bases from V and 10 bases from J, leaving 11 bases between. This CDR3 region has 13 residues. For the CDR3, the DNA is TGTGCCAGCTCACCACCGGGGCAGCTGGCGCAGTATTTT. Its translation: CASSPPGQLAQYF.

The V gene is TRBV10-3, the J gene TRBJ1-2; 9 nucleotides align to TRBD1. The CDR3 has 14 amino acids. With V trimmed by 3 bases and J by 8 bases, 7 bases remained unmatched. The germline V gene encodes CDR1 ENHRY and CDR2 SYGVKD. DNA of the CDR3: TGTGCCATCAGTGAAATTACAGGGGGCAAAGGCTACACCTTC. Its translation: CAISEITGGKGYTF.

This clone has a handful of counts. The gene calls are TRBV2 and TRBJ1-4; TRBD1 might be the D (5 bases). Trimming removed 3 bases at V and 5 bases at J, with 13 bases between. Germline values: CDR1 SNHLY, CDR2 FYNNEI. This CDR3 is 15 amino acids long. The CDR3 reads CASSDPRGRNEKLFF. CDR3 nucleotides: TGTGCCAGCAGTGATCCTAGGGGAAGGAATGAAAAACTGTTTTTT.

This clone has only a few counts. The J gene is TRBJ1-3, the V gene TRBV28; perhaps TRBD1 as D (6 bases). CDR1 MDHEN and CDR2 SYDVKM come from the germline V gene. Trimming took off 2 bases at V and 3 bases at J, with 8 bases between the two ends. The CDR3 contains 14 residues. For the CDR3, the DNA is TGTGCCAGCAGTTTAAGACAGGTTGGAAACACCATATATTTT. Translated, it gives CASSLRQVGNTIYF. Supplemented by reference TRBV28 and TRBJ1-3, the full variable domain reads DVKVTQSSRYLVKRTGEKVFLECVQDMDHENMFWYRQDPGLGLRLIYFSYDVKMKEKGDIPEGYSVSREKKERFSLILESASTNQTSMYLCASSLRQVGNTIYFGEGSWLTVV.

The chain couples TRBV28 to TRBJ1-1, with 9 bases aligning to TRBD1. CDR1 is MDHEN and CDR2 is SYDVKM in the germline V gene. The CDR3 is 16 amino acids. Trimming at V came to 5 bases and at J to 6 bases, leaving 13 bases not matched to a gene. CDR3 sequence (DNA): TGTGCCAGCAGTCCATCCGGGACAGGGCGGGGGGCTGAAGCTTTCTTT. Translation: CASSPSGTGRGAEAFF. Together with reference TRBV28 and TRBJ1-1, the CDR3 gives the full variable domain: DVKVTQSSRYLVKRTGEKVFLECVQDMDHENMFWYRQDPGLGLRLIYFSYDVKMKEKGDIPEGYSVSREKKERFSLILESASTNQTSMYLCASSPSGTGRGAEAFFGQGTRLTVV.

This clone was observed a handful of times. The conserved phenylalanine or tryptophan normally closing the CDR3 is absent here, so this likely arose from a read error. The DNA is left out, because the CDR3 cannot be placed on it with certainty; the CDR3 is given as TCRdb lists it. The V and J genes are TRBV2 and TRBJ1-2; TRBD1 is taken as the D call from the table, unchecked against the DNA. The CDR3 contains 14 residues when both ends are counted. The germline CDR1 and CDR2 sequences are SNHLY and FYNNEI. The CDR3 sequence: CASSEGGGQGPVHL.

This sequence joins TRBV3-1 (or the pseudogene TRBV3-2) and TRBJ1-4, with a tentative D call TRBD1 (6 bases). The CDR3 spans 15 residues. Germline CDR1 reads LGHDT; CDR2 reads YNNKEL (reference sequence). Trimming left V 4 bases short and J 8 bases short, with 17 bases between. The CDR3 loop reads CASSPRGLLGEKLFF. CDR3 DNA sequence: TGTGCCAGCAGCCCAAGGGGGTTGTTAGGAGAAAAACTGTTTTTT.

The chain has TRBV7-2 and TRBJ1-1, with D possibly matching TRBD1 (5 bases). The germline V and J ends were trimmed by 9 bases and 1 base, with 6 bases remaining between them. This CDR3 has 11 residues. The germline gives CDR1 SGHTA, CDR2 FQGNSA. The CDR3 here is CASDRNTEAFF. For the CDR3, the DNA is TGTGCCAGTGACAGGAACACTGAAGCTTTCTTT.

J is TRBJ1-1 and V is TRBV29-1; unclear D gene. Germline assignment: CDR1 SQVTM and CDR2 ANQGSEA. This CDR3 is 14 amino acids long. Trimming shortened V by 4 bases and J by 0 bases, and 12 bases separated the two germline ends. CDR3 DNA: TGCAGCGTTGGGCGGGGTAGCATGAACACTGAAGCTTTCTTT. The encoded protein is CSVGRGSMNTEAFF. The full variable domain, its missing parts supplied by reference TRBV29-1 and TRBJ1-1, is SAVISQKPSRDICQRGTSLTIQCQVDSQVTMMFWYRQQPGQSLTLIATANQGSEATYESGFVIDKFPISRPNLTFSTLTVSNMSPEDSSIYLCSVGRGSMNTEAFFGQGTRLTVV.

This clone was counted between two and nine times. The chain employs TRBV12-3 or TRBV12-4 and TRBJ2-1; D unclear. CDR3 length: 11 residues. The V and J ends lost 6 bases and 8 bases respectively, with 8 bases between them. The CDR3 nucleotides are TGTGCCAGCAGCCTAGTCCATGAGCAGTTCTTC. Translated, it gives CASSLVHEQFF.

CDR3 sequence reads: CASSRLGGPTNTGELFF. In nucleotides, the CDR3 is TGTGCCAGCAGCCGCCTCGGGGGGCCAACGAACACCGGGGAGCTGTTTTTT. This chain connects TRBV27 to TRBJ2-2; D perhaps matches TRBD2 (7 bases). Germline V gives CDR1 MNHEY, CDR2 SMNVEV (reference sequence). This CDR3 is 17 amino acids long. Trimming removed 6 bases at V and 0 bases at J, with 17 bases between.

V gene TRBV5-1 combines with J gene TRBJ1-1, with TRBD1 matching over 10 bases. V was pared by 2 bases and J by 11 bases, with 15 bases of the junction left unmatched. Germline CDR1 is SGHRS and CDR2 is YFSETQ. The CDR3 runs to 16 residues. CDR3 loop: CASSLTTGTGAGGAFF. The CDR3 DNA sequence: TGCGCCAGCAGCTTAACAACCGGGACAGGGGCGGGAGGGGCTTTCTTT.

The chain couples TRBV7-9 to TRBJ2-5; 7 bases agree with TRBD1. The germline V gene encodes CDR1 SEHNR and CDR2 FQNEAQ (reference sequence). V shed 9 bases, J shed 1 base, and the junction held 5 bases outside the gene matches. This CDR3 contains 13 residues. The DNA for the CDR3 is TGTGCCAGTGGTAGGGGGCTCCAAGAGACCCAGTACTTC. Residues: CASGRGLQETQYF.

V usage is TRBV30 and J usage is TRBJ2-1; tentatively, D is TRBD2 (6 bases). CDR3 length: 13 residues. CDR1 is GTSNPN and CDR2 is SVGIG in the germline V gene (reference sequence). Trimming took 4 bases from V and 5 from J, leaving 12 bases between them. Here the CDR3 DNA reads TGTGCCTGGATCGGCGGGGTTAACAATGAGCAGTTCTTC. Protein: CAWIGGVNNEQFF.

The chain carries TRBV29-1 and TRBJ2-1; 14 bases align to TRBD2. After removal of 7 bases from V and 9 bases from J, the junction contained 8 bases not matched to a gene. The CDR3 has 14 amino acids. Germline CDR1 reads SQVTM; CDR2 reads ANQGSEA. The DNA of the CDR3 is TGCAGCGGCCGGGGACTAGCGGGAGTGGGTGAGCAGTTCTTC. Translation: CSGRGLAGVGEQFF.

The table lists this clone with a few counts. The V and J genes are TRBV7-2 and TRBJ1-2; weak D call: TRBD1 (6 bases). This CDR3 spans 12 amino acids. Germline CDR1 and CDR2: SGHTA and FQGNSA. The V end was cut by 5 bases, the J end by 4 bases, with 8 bases between. CDR3 coding DNA: TGTGCCAGCAGCAAACAGGGCTATGGCTACACCTTC. Amino acid sequence: CASSKQGYGYTF.

The table lists this clone with a few counts. V gene TRBV5-4 combines with J gene TRBJ2-1; maybe TRBD1 (5 bases). The CDR3 is 14 amino acids. V was clipped by 3 bases and J by 7 bases, with 14 bases between them. Germline values: CDR1 SGHNT, CDR2 YYREEE (reference sequence). The CDR3 nucleotides are TGTGCCAGCAGCTCGACGCAGGGTCAAAATGAGCAGTTCTTC. It specifies CASSSTQGQNEQFF. The full variable domain, in which reference TRBV5-4 and TRBJ2-1 provide the parts outside the CDR3, is ETGVTQSPTHLIKTRGQQVTLRCSSQSGHNTVSWYQQALGQGPQFIFQYYREEENGRGNFPPRFSGLQFPNYSSELNVNALELDDSALYLCASSSTQGQNEQFFGPGTRLTVL.

This chain uses TRBV5-5 with TRBJ1-3; 7 positions match TRBD1. The length of the CDR3 is 14 residues. Germline V lookup: CDR1 SGHKS, CDR2 YYEKEE (reference sequence). V was pared by 3 bases and J by 4 bases, with 4 bases of the junction left unmatched. The CDR3 coding sequence is TGTGCCAGCAGCTCACGGACAGGCGGAAACACCATATATTTT. Its translation is CASSSRTGGNTIYF.

The chain is built from TRBV7-3 and TRBJ2-3, with 9 bases matching TRBD2. This CDR3 contains 15 residues. Germline V CDR1 and CDR2: SGHTA, FQGTGA. J lost 1 base, V lost 6 bases, and 5 bases had no gene match. This CDR3 reads CASRISSGGTDTQYF. For the CDR3, the DNA is TGTGCCAGCAGAATCTCTAGCGGGGGCACAGATACGCAGTATTTT.